This passage covers 21 T cell receptor beta chains from one sample sequenced in a study of shared clonotypes between healthy human individuals. Sequenced by immunoSEQ multiplex PCR; TCRdb stores in-frame clones only, minus some. The sample gives 2,100,000 or so clones, nearly 97% of which show up once; approximately 0.13% is in the top ten. The sequenced sample consisted of naive CD4+ T cells sorted from blood. Subset reported: CD45RA+ positively selected. The receptors come from a man aged 18 to 30 in good health.

The V gene is TRBV9, the J gene TRBJ1-2, with 7 bases that match TRBD1. CDR3 length: 15 residues. The junction had 7 bases not matched to a gene; V was cut back by 0 bases and J by 5 bases. Germline V CDR1 and CDR2: SGDLS, YYNGEE. CDR3 sequence: CASSVASGGVYGYTF. The CDR3, as DNA: TGTGCCAGCAGCGTAGCTTCAGGGGGTGTTTATGGCTACACCTTC.

The V call is TRBV30, the J call TRBJ2-5; D gene ambiguous. The CDR3 totals 14 residues. Germline V gene lookup returns CDR1 GTSNPN and CDR2 SVGIG (reference sequence). V was cut by 2 bases and J by 3 bases, with 13 bases left in between. This chain's CDR3 is CAWSQENPKETQYF. The CDR3 coding sequence is TGTGCCTGGAGTCAAGAGAACCCTAAAGAGACCCAGTACTTC.

This clone was seen only once. The chain has TRBV29-1 and TRBJ2-3; D gene unclear. Deletions cut 4 bases from V and 6 bases from J, with 14 bases between. The CDR3 is made up of 13 amino acids. Per germline, CDR1 SQVTM and CDR2 ANQGSEA. The CDR3 sequence is CSVGLLTWDTQYF. As DNA, the CDR3 is TGCAGCGTTGGGCTCTTAACGTGGGATACGCAGTATTTT.

The chain links TRBV29-1 to TRBJ2-7, with 8 nucleotides matching TRBD1. Unmatched junction bases numbered 6, after V lost 6 bases and J lost 2 bases. This CDR3 contains 13 residues. Per germline, CDR1 SQVTM and CDR2 ANQGSEA. DNA for the CDR3: TGCAGCGTGGTCCGGGACAGGCCCTACGAGCAGTACTTC. It is translated as CSVVRDRPYEQYF.

Concerning this clone itself: This same CDR3 is encoded by further DNA sequences in the sample. The V call is TRBV18, the J call TRBJ2-2; TRBD1 matches 7 bases. The V gene's germline CDR1 is KGHSH and CDR2 LQKENI. The CDR3 is made up of 15 amino acids. After removal of 4 bases from V and 1 base from J, the junction contained 3 bases not matched to a gene. CDR3 in DNA: TGTGCCAGCTCACTCGGGACAGTGAACACCGGGGAGCTGTTTTTT. It yields the protein CASSLGTVNTGELFF. The full variable domain, its missing parts supplied by reference TRBV18 and TRBJ2-2, is NAGVMQNPRHLVRRRGQEARLRCSPMKGHSHVYWYRQLPEEGLKFMVYLQKENIIDESGMPKERFSAEFPKEGPSILRIQQVVRGDSAAYFCASSLGTVNTGELFFGEGSRLTVL.

V is TRBV7-2 and J is TRBJ2-2, with 15 bases matching TRBD2. The CDR3 spans 17 residues. Germline V gene sequence: CDR1 SGHTA, CDR2 FQGNSA. Trimming removed 3 bases from V and 1 base from J; junction bases left unmatched: 0. CDR3 in amino acids: CASSLGLAGGNTGELFF. The CDR3 DNA follows: TGTGCCAGCAGCTTGGGACTAGCGGGAGGGAACACCGGGGAGCTGTTTTTT.

V is TRBV7-2 and J is TRBJ2-7, with 10 nucleotides matching TRBD2. V was pared by 4 bases and J by 6 bases, with 6 bases of the junction left unmatched. CDR1 and CDR2 (germline): SGHTA, FQGNSA. The CDR3 is 14 residues long. The CDR3 region has the DNA TGTGCCAGCAGCTCTCCTAGCGGGAGAGGCGAGCAGTACTTC. Its translation is CASSSPSGRGEQYF.

In regard to this clone: One end of the junction fails to match germline, which may point to a read error. The rearrangement uses TRBV5-1 and TRBJ2-5; 7 nucleotides match TRBD2. Germline CDR1 reads SGHRS; CDR2 reads YFSETQ. CDR3 length equals 16 residues. The CDR3 protein is CTSSLGTTQYQETQYF. The CDR3, as DNA: TGCACCAGCAGCTTGGGGACTACACAGTACCAAGAGACCCAGTACTTC. Full variable domain (missing parts from reference TRBV5-1 and TRBJ2-5): KAGVTQTPRYLIKTRGQQVTLSCSPISGHRSVSWYQQTPGQGLQFLFEYFSETQRNKGNFPGRFSGRQFSNSRSEMNVSTLELGDSALYLCTSSLGTTQYQETQYFGPGTRLLVL.

The chain recombines TRBV7-9 with TRBJ1-2; 8 bases fit TRBD1. The germline CDR1 and CDR2 sequences are SEHNR and FQNEAQ (reference sequence). V dropped 5 bases and J dropped 2; count of bases not matched to a gene: 16. The CDR3 covers 18 residues. CDR3 sequence: CASSPTGTGDLKNYGYTF. The CDR3 DNA sequence: TGTGCCAGCAGCCCGACCGGGACAGGTGATTTAAAAAACTATGGCTACACCTTC.

This clone appeared a single time. V is TRBV5-4 and J is TRBJ1-1, with D perhaps TRBD1 (5 bases). With 3 bases removed from V and 3 bases from J, the gap between germline ends came to 12 bases. This CDR3 has 14 amino acids. CDR1 SGHNT and CDR2 YYREEE come from the germline V gene (reference sequence). In DNA, the CDR3 is TGTGCCAGCAGCTCTGTTGGGGGAGACACTGAAGCTTTCTTT. Encoded protein: CASSSVGGDTEAFF.

V usage is TRBV14 and J usage is TRBJ2-7; no clear D. Trimming took off 5 bases at V and 3 bases at J, with 14 bases between the two ends. Germline V lookup: CDR1 SGHDN, CDR2 FVKESK. The CDR3 consists of 14 residues. For the CDR3, the DNA is TGTGCCAGCAGCTGGTTAGGAAAAGGCTACGAGCAGTACTTC. It specifies CASSWLGKGYEQYF.

The chain couples TRBV29-1 to TRBJ2-7; no definite D call. The CDR3 totals 11 residues. The ends were cut back, 4 bases at V and 4 bases at J, with 8 bases in the middle. From germline, CDR1 is SQVTM and CDR2 ANQGSEA. CDR3 nucleotides: TGCAGCGTTGCAGGTCAGTACGAGCAGTACTTC. It yields the protein CSVAGQYEQYF.

V and J are TRBV20-1 and TRBJ1-5; maybe TRBD1 (6 bases). V dropped 0 bases and J dropped 16 bases, with 13 bases sitting between them. The germline CDR1 and CDR2 sequences are DFQATT and SNEGSKA (reference sequence). The CDR3 is 11 residues long. CDR3 loop: CSARDEGEGHF. The CDR3 DNA reads as TGCAGTGCTAGAGATGAGGGGGAAGGACATTTT.

This chain joins TRBV27 and TRBJ2-2, with 7 bases lining up with TRBD2. V lost 4 bases to trimming and J lost 0 bases; unmatched junction nucleotides: 5. This CDR3 region has 16 residues. Germline V gene data show CDR1 as MNHEY and CDR2 as SMNVEV (reference sequence). CDR3 protein: CASSSSGGTNTGELFF. The DNA of the CDR3 is TGTGCCAGCAGTTCCTCCGGGGGGACGAACACCGGGGAGCTGTTTTTT.

The chain carries TRBV4-3 and TRBJ2-7; 11 bases line up with TRBD1. Germline CDR1 LGHNA, CDR2 YSLEER. The CDR3 runs to 16 residues. The V and J ends lost 0 bases and 7 bases, in that order; junction bases with no gene match: 8. CDR3 in amino acids: CASSQDTDRGRGEQYF. CDR3 bases: TGCGCCAGCAGCCAAGATACGGACAGGGGGCGAGGAGAGCAGTACTTC.

The chain couples TRBV2 to TRBJ2-3; D gene ambiguous. The CDR3 is 16 residues long. Trimming took off 1 base at V and 0 bases at J, with 11 bases between the two ends. CDR1 is SNHLY and CDR2 is FYNNEI in the germline V gene. CDR3 loop: CASSEERLTSTDTQYF. The CDR3 bases are TGTGCCAGCAGTGAAGAGAGGCTCACTAGCACAGATACGCAGTATTTT.

The chain's CDR3 is CATSRGGVTSGNTIYF. As DNA, the CDR3 is TGTGCCACCAGCAGAGGTGGGGTCACCTCTGGAAACACCATATATTTT. The chain joins TRBV15 to TRBJ1-3; no clear D gene. CDR3 length: 16 residues. Germline CDR1 reads LNHNV; CDR2 reads YYDKDF (reference sequence). V was pared by 1 base and J by 0 bases, with 10 bases between.

The chain links TRBV7-8 to TRBJ1-2; D not certain. V was cut by 3 bases and J by 10 bases, with 9 bases left in between. CDR1 and CDR2 from the germline V gene are SGHVS and FQNEAQ. The length of the CDR3 is 11 residues. CDR3 DNA sequence: TGTGCCAGCAGCTTTGAGATTACCTACACCTTC. This codes for CASSFEITYTF.

This rearrangement joins TRBV7-2 to TRBJ2-7; 13 bases agree with TRBD2. The V and J ends lost 3 bases and 2 bases, in that order; junction bases with no gene match: 10. The CDR3 sequence is 18 residues long. CDR1 is SGHTA, CDR2 FQGNSA, per germline. This chain's CDR3 is CASSFVGLAGFGAYEQYF. The CDR3 DNA reads as TGTGCCAGCAGCTTCGTGGGACTAGCGGGATTTGGGGCCTACGAGCAGTACTTC.

This clone came up once. The CDR3: CASSSTGTSGRRGTDTQYF. As DNA, the CDR3 is TGTGCCAGCAGCTCTACCGGGACTAGCGGGAGAAGGGGCACAGATACGCAGTATTTT. The chain carries TRBV9 and TRBJ2-3, with 14 bases lining up with TRBD2. The V segment lost 4 bases and the J segment 1 base; nucleotides outside the gene matches: 11. In germline, CDR1 is SGDLS, CDR2 YYNGEE. The CDR3 runs to 19 residues.

The rearrangement joins TRBV2 to TRBJ2-2; D remains unclear. Germline CDR1 and CDR2: SNHLY and FYNNEI. The CDR3 is 14 amino acids. V lost 7 bases to trimming and J lost 1 base, with 10 bases between them. CDR3 residues: CASKTERNTGELFF. CDR3 nucleotide sequence: TGTGCCAGCAAAACAGAGCGGAACACCGGGGAGCTGTTTTTT.